This T cell receptor beta chain was captured in a study of blood T cell repertoires in COVID-19 (dated by TCRdb to 2018 to 2020). The study in broad terms: The collaborator samples originated in the United States, Italy and Spain and spanned the acute and convalescent phases of COVID-19. Deeply sampled blood TCRbeta repertoires from subjects exposed to, actively infected with, or recovered from COVID-19 were included in the dataset. The prospective study material was composed of cDNA or gDNA derived from T cells, B-cell-depleted T cells, or PBMCs. Sample metadata almost always included a de-identified subject ID, COVID-19 status, age in years and sex. Where available, HLA class I and class II types were taken from metadata supplied by the sample provider and were not determined by assay-based typing. The samples were drawn from two sources: the first 160 participants of the ongoing ImmuneRACE study, and 1,000 to 1,500 subjects contributed by 6 global collaborators. The repertoires were released in a freely available public database intended as a resource for research on the immune response to SARS-CoV-2. Study-wide findings and limitations: The quantity of clinical and demographic metadata differed by source and by participant and was supplied without curation.

Comments on this clone: Its antigen has not been determined. Base qualities were left out, and no much larger clone turns up one base away.

Collaborating institutions collected whole blood in K2EDTA tubes following their own protocols. For TCRbeta analysis, collaborator samples were shipped as frozen whole blood, as isolated PBMCs, or as DNA extracted from either sample type. For CDR1 and CDR2, the germline V gene lists SGHNT and YENEEA. The CDR3 numbers 17 residues from cysteine through phenylalanine. Only CDR3 DNA remains: 51 bases, in frame from the first base. Trimming takes 1 base off V and 2 bases off J; junction bases not matched to a gene: 6. TCRbeta CDR3 regions were amplified from genomic DNA by means of the immunoSEQ Assay, a bias-controlled multiplex PCR. Regarding the original processing steps: Within the assay, amplification of reference gene primers was used to estimate how many nucleated cells each sample contained. To quantify the absolute abundance of each unique TCRbeta CDR3 rearrangement, sequence reads were collapsed and filtered. Productive Simpson clonality was computed per sample as the square root of Simpson's diversity index over productive rearrangements. Sourced from immuneACCESS, this table was stored by TCRdb with only in-frame sequences that have V and J called. A share of the clones is absent; for the studies checked, an unresolved V gene accounts for under half, and the remainder has no known explanation. D and trimming come from the DNA, and the V and J calls and clone size come from that table. The table for this sample lists some 180,000 clones; about four fifths of them were counted only once. 6.9% of the sample is in the top ten clones.

This chain joins TRBV11-3 to TRBJ2-3, with 10 middle bases fitting TRBD2. This receptor was obtained from a man in his 60s with acute or convalescent COVID-19. Material for sequencing was peripheral blood. CDR3 reads: CASSLGPSGGHTDTQYF. Here is the DNA: TGTGCCAGCAGCTTAGGCCCTAGCGGGGGACACACAGATACGCAGTATTTT.